The 22 T cell receptor beta chains reported below all come from one sample, sequenced in a study of T cell clonality in common variable immunodeficiency. The method was immunoSEQ multiplex PCR; TCRdb's version includes in-frame clones alone and lacks a portion of them. The record shows around 30,000 clones for this sample, with no singletons present. Sequenced material: peripheral blood mononuclear cells. Receptors were obtained from a person between 18 and 75 years old in good health.

This clone was seen only a few times. The sequence runs out 3 residues before the end of the CDR3; the remainder is reconstructed from the germline J gene. The chain recombines TRBV6-2 or TRBV6-3 with TRBJ2-4, with 8 bases fitting TRBD1. The germline gives CDR1 MNHEY, CDR2 SVGEGT. The CDR3 has 14 residues. CDR3 DNA (partial): TGTGCCAGCAGCGAGCGGACAGGGTGGGCTGGT. Its protein is CASSERTGWAG. The whole CDR3 is CASSERTGWAGQYF.

There are many counts of this clone. The DNA ends 3 residues before the CDR3 does, and the rest of the CDR3 is filled in from the germline J gene. The rearrangement uses TRBV2 and TRBJ2-5; no definite D call. The CDR3 loop spans 12 amino acids. Germline assignment: CDR1 SNHLY and CDR2 FYNNEI. V lost 5 bases and J lost 4, with 8 bases in between. The CDR3 DNA, read in part, is TGTGCCAGCAGTTGGAAGGGAGAGACC. Encoded protein: CASSWKGET. The full CDR3 is CASSWKGETQYF.

There are many counts of this clone. The read finishes 3 residues shy of the CDR3 end, and the germline J gene is used to complete it. The rearrangement uses TRBV3-1 (or the pseudogene TRBV3-2) and TRBJ2-1; D is unclear. Germline-derived CDR1 and CDR2 are LGHDT and YNNKEL (reference sequence). The CDR3 has 13 amino acids. The V end was cut by 0 bases, the J end by 8 bases, with 8 bases between. Incomplete CDR3 DNA: TGTGCCAGCAGCCAAGATCTAGGTGATGAG. It is translated as CASSQDLGDE. The full CDR3 sequence reads CASSQDLGDEQFF.

This clone appeared many times. The read gets to within 3 residues of the CDR3 end, and the germline J gene fills in the rest. V usage is TRBV20-1 and J usage is TRBJ2-3, with D possibly TRBD1 on 5 matching bases. Looked up from germline, CDR1 is DFQATT and CDR2 is SNEGSKA (reference sequence). With 4 bases removed from V and 3 bases from J, the gap between germline ends came to 11 bases. The CDR3 covers 13 residues. The CDR3 reads CSAIEPGTDTQYF. Partial CDR3 DNA: TGCAGTGCTATCGAACCAGGGACAGATACG.

At least ten counts were recorded for this clone. The CDR3 extends 3 residues past the end of the read, so its final part is completed from the germline J gene. The chain has TRBV30 and TRBJ1-2; D is possibly TRBD1 (5 bases). The CDR3 length is 16 residues. The germline gives CDR1 GTSNPN, CDR2 SVGIG (reference sequence). CDR3 sequence reads: CAWSSSRRQPVRGYTF. The DNA read from the CDR3 is TGTGCCTGGAGTAGTAGTAGGAGACAGCCAGTTCGGGGC.

This clone was seen repeatedly, ten times or more. The CDR3 end is not reached by the read, which stops 3 residues before it; the germline J gene fills it in. V and J are TRBV20-1 and TRBJ2-7; the match to TRBD2 covers 9 bases. Germline V gives CDR1 DFQATT, CDR2 SNEGSKA (reference sequence). The CDR3 consists of 12 residues. J lost 4 bases, V lost 7 bases, and 5 bases had no gene match. The part of the CDR3 DNA that was read is TGCAGTGTGGGCACTAGCGGGTACGAG. It encodes CSVGTSGYE. The whole CDR3 protein is CSVGTSGYEQYF.

This clone was counted at least ten times. Sequencing ends 3 residues short of the CDR3 end; the germline J gene provides the rest. The J gene is TRBJ2-7, the V gene TRBV19; D perhaps matches TRBD2 (5 bases). Germline V gene sequence: CDR1 LNHDA, CDR2 SQIVND (reference sequence). This CDR3 has 15 amino acids. With 4 bases removed from V and 0 bases from J, the gap between germline ends came to 13 bases. The DNA read from the CDR3 is TGTGCCAGTAGTAGTATCCTAGCTCTCTCCTACGAG. Translating it yields CASSSILALSYE. The full CDR3 protein reads CASSSILALSYEQYF.

This clone was observed a few times. The read ends 3 residues before the CDR3 terminus; that terminus is restored from the germline J gene. The V gene is TRBV20-1, the J gene TRBJ1-2; 8 nucleotides line up with TRBD1. The CDR3 consists of 13 residues. Trimming at V came to 4 bases and at J to 2 bases, leaving 3 bases not matched to a gene. Germline assignment: CDR1 DFQATT and CDR2 SNEGSKA (reference sequence). The CDR3 reads CSATGGSNYGYTF. The part of the CDR3 DNA that was read is TGCAGTGCTACAGGGGGCTCAAACTATGGC.

This clone came up a few times. From the germline J gene comes the end of the CDR3, since the read stops 3 residues before it. V and J are TRBV18 and TRBJ1-2, with a tentative D call TRBD1 (5 bases). The CDR3 is 14 amino acids. Germline CDR1 and CDR2: KGHSH and LQKENI. This CDR3 is CASSPSGLAVDYTF. CDR3 DNA (partial): TGTGCCAGCTCACCCTCGGGACTAGCGGTTGAC.

In this sample, this clone turned up many times. The read falls 3 residues short of the CDR3 end, and the missing part is taken from the germline J gene. J is TRBJ1-3 and V is TRBV5-6, with D maybe TRBD1 (6 bases). V was clipped by 4 bases and J by 6 bases, with 11 bases between them. The CDR3 has 13 amino acids. Germline V gene data show CDR1 as SGHDT and CDR2 as YYEEEE. The DNA read from the CDR3 is TGTGCCAGCAGCCCTGGGGGCCCAAACACC. The encoded protein is CASSPGGPNT. The whole CDR3 protein is CASSPGGPNTIYF.

This clone came up many times. Sequencing ends 3 residues short of the CDR3 end; the germline J gene provides the rest. The chain is built from TRBV20-1 and TRBJ2-5; the match to TRBD2 covers 9 bases. This CDR3 contains 15 residues. Trimming took 5 bases from V and 2 from J; bases not matched to a gene: 9. Germline-derived CDR1 and CDR2 are DFQATT and SNEGSKA (reference sequence). CDR3 region: CSARTSENLQETQYF. CDR3 bases read: TGCAGTGCTCGGACTAGCGAAAACCTTCAAGAGACC.

This clone was found many times. The CDR3 is cut off 3 residues early in the read; its end comes from the germline J gene. The V call is TRBV20-1, the J call TRBJ1-1; D perhaps matches TRBD1 (6 bases). The CDR3 runs to 13 residues. V dropped 5 bases and J dropped 5 bases, with 15 bases sitting between them. Germline CDR1 and CDR2: DFQATT and SNEGSKA (reference sequence). The part of the CDR3 DNA that was read is TGCAGTGCTGGTCGGGGGGCAGAGACTGAA. Translation gives CSAGRGAETE. The whole CDR3 region reads CSAGRGAETEAFF.

This clone was seen at least ten times. The DNA read from the CDR3 is TGCGCCAGCAGCCAAGTCTCGGGGGACAGGGGTTACGAG. Protein product: CASSQVSGDRGYE. The whole CDR3 sequence is CASSQVSGDRGYEQYF. The chain has TRBV4-1 and TRBJ2-7; 10 bases agree with TRBD1. The read finishes 3 residues shy of the CDR3 end, and the germline J gene is used to complete it. The CDR3 loop spans 16 amino acids. The V and J ends lost 1 base and 4 bases, in that order; junction bases with no gene match: 7. Germline CDR1 is MGHRA and CDR2 is YSYEKL.

Judged by abundance, this clone is medium-sized. The CDR3 is cut off 3 residues early in the read; its end comes from the germline J gene. This chain joins TRBV4-2 and TRBJ2-6, with D possibly being TRBD2 (5 bases). The germline CDR1 and CDR2 sequences are LGHNA and YNFKEQ. Deletions cut 1 base from V and 0 bases from J, with 19 bases between. This CDR3 has 20 residues. CDR3 bases read: TGTGCCAGCAGCCAAGGCGGAGGCCGTATGTACTTCTCTGGGGCCAACGTC. Translated: CASSQGGGRMYFSGANV. The whole CDR3 sequence reads CASSQGGGRMYFSGANVLTF.

This clone was picked up many times. The DNA ends 3 residues before the CDR3 does, and the rest of the CDR3 is filled in from the germline J gene. The V gene is TRBV10-3, the J gene TRBJ1-4; the D gene is possibly TRBD1 (6 bases). Germline CDR1 ENHRY, CDR2 SYGVKD. The CDR3 loop spans 13 amino acids. Trimming removed 6 bases at V and 5 bases at J, with 10 bases between. CDR3 in amino acids: CAIRRTENEKLFF. The sequenced part of the CDR3 DNA is TGTGCCATCAGGAGGACAGAAAATGAAAAA.

The sample holds many counts of this clone. The read ends 3 residues before the CDR3 terminus; that terminus is restored from the germline J gene. The genes are TRBV20-1 and TRBJ1-5; tentative D call: TRBD1 (6 bases). CDR1 and CDR2 from the germline V gene are DFQATT and SNEGSKA (reference sequence). The CDR3 length is 15 residues. With 6 bases removed from V and 2 bases from J, the gap between germline ends came to 17 bases. CDR3 bases read: TGCAGTGCAATCCACAGGGAGAGAGGCAATCAGCCC. It yields the protein CSAIHRERGNQP. The complete CDR3 protein is CSAIHRERGNQPQHF.

On this clone: The DNA ends 3 residues before the CDR3 does, and the rest of the CDR3 is filled in from the germline J gene. This chain connects TRBV7-2 to TRBJ1-2, with D unclear. The CDR3 is 11 amino acids. The germline CDR1 and CDR2 sequences are SGHTA and FQGNSA. CDR3: CASRATDTYTF. CDR3 DNA (partial): TGTGCCAGCAGGGCCACAGATACC.

This clone was seen only a few times. The sequenced fragment ends 3 residues before the CDR3 boundary, so the rest is inferred from the germline J gene. This chain connects TRBV20-1 to TRBJ2-7, with 11 positions matching TRBD1. The germline gives CDR1 DFQATT, CDR2 SNEGSKA (reference sequence). The CDR3 is made up of 15 amino acids. The junction had 12 bases not matched to a gene; V was cut back by 6 bases and J by 5 bases. The CDR3 loop reads CSATPGTGGSDEQYF. CDR3 DNA (partial): TGCAGTGCCACCCCAGGGACAGGGGGTTCGGACGAG.

This clone was recorded many times. A single base separates this from a much larger clone, so it may be a read error. The CDR3 loop reads CASSSHAGAYNSPLFF. The CDR3 bases that were read are TGCGCCAGCAGCTCACACGCGGGGGCATATAATTCACCA. The gene calls are TRBV5-1 and TRBJ1-4, with TRBD1 as a possible D gene (6 bases). The DNA ends 3 residues before the CDR3 does, and the rest of the CDR3 is filled in from the germline J gene. From germline, CDR1 is SGHRS and CDR2 YFSETQ. CDR3 size: 16 residues. Filled out from reference TRBV5-1 and TRBJ1-4, the complete variable domain reads KAGVTQTPRYLIKTRGQQVTLSCSPISGHRSVSWYQQTPGQGLQFLFEYFSETQRNKGNFPGRFSGRQFSNSRSEMNVSTLELGDSALYLCASSSHAGAYNSPLFFGSGTQLSVL.

The CDR3 DNA, read in part, is TGTGCCAGCAGCCCTGGGACTAGCGGGAGGGCG. This codes for CASSPGTSGRA. The whole CDR3 reads CASSPGTSGRALFF. This chain links TRBV7-8 with TRBJ2-2; 16 nucleotides align to TRBD2. The CDR3 end is not reached by the read, which stops 3 residues before it; the germline J gene fills it in. CDR3 length: 14 residues. Germline assignment: CDR1 SGHVS and CDR2 FQNEAQ.

This clone has at least ten counts. Read coverage stops 3 residues before the CDR3 terminus; the germline J gene supplies the remainder. The J gene is TRBJ1-1, the V gene TRBV5-6, with 9 bases fitting TRBD1. Germline CDR1 SGHDT, CDR2 YYEEEE. Trimming removed 5 bases from V and 1 base from J; junction bases left unmatched: 3. The CDR3 sequence is 14 residues long. The CDR3 here is CASRGGQGNTEAFF. CDR3 bases read: TGTGCCAGCAGAGGGGGACAGGGGAACACTGAA.

This clone has a count of ten or more. The sequence runs out 3 residues before the end of the CDR3; the remainder is reconstructed from the germline J gene. The chain carries TRBV7-9 and TRBJ2-5; 7 bases are a match to TRBD2. Trimming removed 7 bases from V and 1 base from J; junction bases left unmatched: 9. The CDR3 spans 15 residues. The germline CDR1 and CDR2 sequences are SEHNR and FQNEAQ (reference sequence). The part of the CDR3 DNA that was read is TGTGCCAGCAACCCACTAAGCGGGGTCCAAGAGACC. Protein: CASNPLSGVQET. The whole CDR3 region reads CASNPLSGVQETQYF.